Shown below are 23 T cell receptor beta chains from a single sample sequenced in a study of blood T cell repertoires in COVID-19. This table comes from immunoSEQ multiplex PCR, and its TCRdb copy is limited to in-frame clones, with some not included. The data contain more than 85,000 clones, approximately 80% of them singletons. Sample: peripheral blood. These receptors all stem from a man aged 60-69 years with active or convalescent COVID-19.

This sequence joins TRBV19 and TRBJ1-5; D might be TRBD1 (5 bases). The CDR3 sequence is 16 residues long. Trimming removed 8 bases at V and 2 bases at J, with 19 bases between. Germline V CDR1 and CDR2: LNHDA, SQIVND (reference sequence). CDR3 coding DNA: TGTGCCAGTCTCCGGGCCGGGGGTACGGGCAATCAGCCCCAGCATTTT. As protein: CASLRAGGTGNQPQHF.

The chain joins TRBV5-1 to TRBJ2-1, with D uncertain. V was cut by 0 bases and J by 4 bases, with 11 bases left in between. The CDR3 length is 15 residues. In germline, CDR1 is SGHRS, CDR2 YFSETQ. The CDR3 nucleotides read TGCGCCAGCAGCTTGGTGGCGGATGTATACAATGAGCAGTTCTTC. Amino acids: CASSLVADVYNEQFF.

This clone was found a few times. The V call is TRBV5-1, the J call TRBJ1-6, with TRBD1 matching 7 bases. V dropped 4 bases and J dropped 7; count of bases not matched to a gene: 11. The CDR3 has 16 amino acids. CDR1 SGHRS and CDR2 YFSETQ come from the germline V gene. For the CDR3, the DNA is TGCGCCAGCAGCCTAACAGGGGCCTACGACAATTCACCCCTCCACTTT. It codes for CASSLTGAYDNSPLHF.

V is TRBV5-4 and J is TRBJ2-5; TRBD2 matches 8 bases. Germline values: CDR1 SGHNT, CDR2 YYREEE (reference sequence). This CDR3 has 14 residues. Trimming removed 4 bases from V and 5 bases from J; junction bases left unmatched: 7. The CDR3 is CASSPRGGRETQYF. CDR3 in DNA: TGTGCCAGCAGCCCCCGGGGCGGGAGGGAGACCCAGTACTTC.

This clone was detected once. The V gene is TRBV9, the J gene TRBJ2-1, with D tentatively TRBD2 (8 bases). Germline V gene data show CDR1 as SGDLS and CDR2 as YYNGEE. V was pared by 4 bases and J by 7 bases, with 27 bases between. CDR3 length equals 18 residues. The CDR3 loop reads CASSQPLIAGPTGNEQFF. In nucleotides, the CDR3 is TGTGCCAGCAGCCAACCTCTTATAGCGGGACCGACAGGGAATGAGCAGTTCTTC.

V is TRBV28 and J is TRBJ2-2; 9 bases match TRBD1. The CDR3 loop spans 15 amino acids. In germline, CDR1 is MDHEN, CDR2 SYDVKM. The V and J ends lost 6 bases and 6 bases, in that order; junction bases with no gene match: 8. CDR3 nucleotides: TGTGCCAGCAGCCTAGGCGGACAGGGGTCCGGGGAGCTGTTTTTT. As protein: CASSLGGQGSGELFF.

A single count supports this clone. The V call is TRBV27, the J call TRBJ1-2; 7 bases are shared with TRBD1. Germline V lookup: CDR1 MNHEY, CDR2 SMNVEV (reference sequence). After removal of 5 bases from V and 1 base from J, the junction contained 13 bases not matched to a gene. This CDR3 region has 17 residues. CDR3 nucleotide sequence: TGTGCCAGCAGTAATACCAGGGGGTCCACCGTTAACTATGGCTACACCTTC. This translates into CASSNTRGSTVNYGYTF.

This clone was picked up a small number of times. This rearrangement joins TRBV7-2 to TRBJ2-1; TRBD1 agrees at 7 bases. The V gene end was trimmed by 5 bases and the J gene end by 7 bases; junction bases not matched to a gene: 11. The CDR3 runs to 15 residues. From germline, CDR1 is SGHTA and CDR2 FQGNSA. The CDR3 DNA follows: TGTGCCAGCAGCCTACGAGGGGGCGGACTTAATGAGCAGTTCTTC. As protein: CASSLRGGGLNEQFF.

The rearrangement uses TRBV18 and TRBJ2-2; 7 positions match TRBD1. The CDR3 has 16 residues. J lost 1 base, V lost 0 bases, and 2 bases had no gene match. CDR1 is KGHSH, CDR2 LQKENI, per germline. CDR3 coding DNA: TGTGCCAGCTCACCACCACAGGGGTTGAACACCGGGGAGCTGTTTTTT. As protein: CASSPPQGLNTGELFF.

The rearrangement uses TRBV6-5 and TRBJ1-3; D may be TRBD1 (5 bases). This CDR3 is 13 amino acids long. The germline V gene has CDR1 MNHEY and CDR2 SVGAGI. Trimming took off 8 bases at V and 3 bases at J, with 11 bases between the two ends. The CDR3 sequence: CASRDFYGNTIYF. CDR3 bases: TGTGCCAGCCGGGACTTTTATGGAAACACCATATATTTT.

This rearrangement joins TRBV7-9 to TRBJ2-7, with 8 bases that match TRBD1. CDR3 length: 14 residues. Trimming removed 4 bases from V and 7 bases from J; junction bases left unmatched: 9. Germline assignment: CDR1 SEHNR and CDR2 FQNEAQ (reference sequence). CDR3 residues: CASSSTGALGEQYF. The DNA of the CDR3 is TGTGCCAGCAGCTCGACAGGGGCCCTGGGGGAGCAGTACTTC.

CDR3 region: CASSPKRGGDEKLFF. In nucleotides, the CDR3 is TGTGCCAGCTCACCGAAGCGGGGTGGCGATGAAAAACTGTTTTTT. This chain links TRBV18 with TRBJ1-4, with unresolved D. Trimming took off 3 bases at V and 6 bases at J, with 14 bases between the two ends. This CDR3 has 15 residues. The V gene's germline CDR1 is KGHSH and CDR2 LQKENI.

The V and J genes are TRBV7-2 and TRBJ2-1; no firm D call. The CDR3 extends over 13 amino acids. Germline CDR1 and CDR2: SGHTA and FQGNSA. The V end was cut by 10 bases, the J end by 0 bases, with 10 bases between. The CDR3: CATGSSSYNEQFF. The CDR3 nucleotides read TGTGCCACAGGCTCGAGCTCCTACAATGAGCAGTTCTTC. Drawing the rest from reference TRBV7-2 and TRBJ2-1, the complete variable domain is GAGVSQSPSNKVTEKGKDVELRCDPISGHTALYWYRQSLGQGLEFLIYFQGNSAPDKSGLPSDRFSAERTGGSVSTLTIQRTQQEDSAVYLCATGSSSYNEQFFGPGTRLTVL.

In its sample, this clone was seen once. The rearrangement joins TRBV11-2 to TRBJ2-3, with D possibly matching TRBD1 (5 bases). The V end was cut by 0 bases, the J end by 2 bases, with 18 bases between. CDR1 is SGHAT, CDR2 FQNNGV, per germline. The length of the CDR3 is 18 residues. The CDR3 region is CASSLEWTTFGPTDTQYF. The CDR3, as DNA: TGTGCCAGCAGCTTAGAGTGGACAACCTTCGGTCCCACAGATACGCAGTATTTT.

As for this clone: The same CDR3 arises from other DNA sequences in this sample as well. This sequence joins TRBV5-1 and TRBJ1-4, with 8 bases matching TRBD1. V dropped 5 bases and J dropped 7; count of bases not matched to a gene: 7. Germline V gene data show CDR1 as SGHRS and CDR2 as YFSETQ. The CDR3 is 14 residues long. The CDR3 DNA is TGCGCCAGCAGTCTCGGGACAGGAGGTGAAAAACTGTTTTTT. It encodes CASSLGTGGEKLFF.

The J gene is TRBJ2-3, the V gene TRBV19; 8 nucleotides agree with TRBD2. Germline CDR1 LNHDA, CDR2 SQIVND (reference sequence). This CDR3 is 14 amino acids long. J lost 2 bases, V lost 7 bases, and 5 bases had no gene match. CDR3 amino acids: CASTLAGSTDTQYF. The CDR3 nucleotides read TGTGCCAGTACCCTAGCGGGTTCCACAGATACGCAGTATTTT. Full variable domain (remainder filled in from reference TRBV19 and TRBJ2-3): DGGITQSPKYLFRKEGQNVTLSCEQNLNHDAMYWYRQDPGQGLRLIYYSQIVNDFQKGDIAEGYSVSREKKESFPLTVTSAQKNPTAFYLCASTLAGSTDTQYFGPGTRLTVL.

This CDR3 reads CASSAQTGGERGYTF. CDR3 DNA: TGTGCCAGCAGCGCACAGACAGGGGGAGAACGCGGCTACACCTTC. The rearrangement joins TRBV7-6 to TRBJ1-2; 9 bases align to TRBD1. The CDR3 sequence is 15 residues long. Looked up from germline, CDR1 is SGHVS and CDR2 is FNYEAQ. The V segment lost 5 bases and the J segment 8 bases; nucleotides outside the gene matches: 12.

The CDR3 nucleotides read TGTGCCAGCAGCCCCACAGATGCCGGGAGTGGAACAGATACGCAGTATTTT. It is translated as CASSPTDAGSGTDTQYF. This rearrangement joins TRBV7-3 to TRBJ2-3, with TRBD2 as a possible D gene (6 bases). Germline CDR1 and CDR2: SGHTA and FQGTGA. Trimming stripped 5 bases from V and 3 bases from J, with 21 bases between. The CDR3 is 17 residues long.

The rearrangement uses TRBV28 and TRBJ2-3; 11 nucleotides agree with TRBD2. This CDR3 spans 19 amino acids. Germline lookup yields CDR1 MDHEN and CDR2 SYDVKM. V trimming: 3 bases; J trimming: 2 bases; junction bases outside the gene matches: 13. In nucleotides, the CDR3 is TGTGCCAGCAGTTTGACTAGCGGGATCACACTTACCTTCACAGATACGCAGTATTTT. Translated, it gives CASSLTSGITLTFTDTQYF.

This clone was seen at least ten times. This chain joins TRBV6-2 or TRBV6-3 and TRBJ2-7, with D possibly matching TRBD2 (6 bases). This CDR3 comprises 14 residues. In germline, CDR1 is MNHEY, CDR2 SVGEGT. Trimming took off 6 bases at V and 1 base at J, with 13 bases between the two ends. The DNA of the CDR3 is TGTGCCAGCAGCTCCCCAGGGACTTCCTACGAGCAGTACGTC. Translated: CASSSPGTSYEQYV.

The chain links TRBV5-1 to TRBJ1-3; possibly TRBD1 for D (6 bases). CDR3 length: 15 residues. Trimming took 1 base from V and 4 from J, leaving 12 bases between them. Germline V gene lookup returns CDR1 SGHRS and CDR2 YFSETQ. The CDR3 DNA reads TGCGCCAGCAGCTTGATGGGGGCGCGGGGAAACACCATATATTTT. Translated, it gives CASSLMGARGNTIYF.

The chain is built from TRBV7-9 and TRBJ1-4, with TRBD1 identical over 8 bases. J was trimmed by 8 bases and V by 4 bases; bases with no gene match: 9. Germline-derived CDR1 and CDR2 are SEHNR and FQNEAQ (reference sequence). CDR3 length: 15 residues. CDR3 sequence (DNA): TGTGCCAGCAGCTATGGTACAGGGGGGAAGGAAAAACTGTTTTTT. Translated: CASSYGTGGKEKLFF.

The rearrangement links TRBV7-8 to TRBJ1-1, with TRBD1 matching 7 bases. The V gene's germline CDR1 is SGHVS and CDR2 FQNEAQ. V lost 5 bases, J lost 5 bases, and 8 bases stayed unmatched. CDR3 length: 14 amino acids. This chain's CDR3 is CASSLGGKGTEAFF. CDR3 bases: TGTGCCAGCAGCCTAGGGGGCAAGGGGACTGAAGCTTTCTTT.